This T cell receptor beta chain came from a study of shared clonotypes between healthy human individuals (dated by TCRdb to 2018 to 2020). Turning to the overall study: Three men and a couple of women, aged 18 to 49 years, made up the cohort. Per donor, three plates each were used for CD4 naive and CD4 memory, two for CD8 naive, and one for CD8 memory. Libraries were prepared and TCR repertoires were sequenced by different laboratories using diverse techniques, in order to increase sequencing depth and limit assay-specific biases. To estimate repertoire size and how much clonotype sharing occurs between individuals, the study deeply sequenced the blood TCR repertoires of about 5 healthy adults. Between about 0.94 and 8.9 billion PBMCs per donor were obtained by leukapheresis.

Using the deep immunoSEQ assay, TCR CDR3 regions were amplified from genomic DNA by multiplex PCR. Extracted genomic DNA from each cell subset was distributed evenly across all wells of several immunoSEQ 96-well plates, and each plate was treated as a replicate. For sorted subsets, each replicate PCR was loaded with 200 ng genomic DNA, equivalent to approximately 27,000 T cell genomes. Purified libraries were quantified with a Qubit 3.0 fluorometer, sized on a Bioanalyzer 2100, and re-quantified with the KAPA Library Quantification kit. Every immunoSEQ 96-well plate was sequenced on a dedicated single-read 150-cycle Illumina NextSeq 550 flow cell. The paper's data handling went like this. The immunoSEQ output contained only junctional sequences without quality scores, so filtering could not match that applied to full-length reads. To assign V/J genes and CDR3, sequences were annotated using PyIR, a Python wrapper for IgBLAST v1.9, with IMGT germline references. Reads were removed for weak V/J assignments (E-value above 1e-6), missing CDR3, stop codons, out-of-frame junctions, or ambiguous translated residues. V3J clonotypes were defined as sequences sharing the same inferred V gene, J gene, and CDR3 amino acid sequence. Percentage overlap between repertoires was calculated by dividing the number of shared unique clonotypes by the size of the smaller repertoire. Repertoire richness was assessed with RTK rarefaction, the Chao1 estimator, and Recon v2.1 estimates of unobserved clonotypes. Generation probabilities were computed with OLGA for all TCRbeta clonotypes obtained by the gDNA method from a handful of donors. TCRdb provides this immuneACCESS table in a form limited to in-frame rearrangements. Some clones are lacking; in checked studies, under half of them reflect an unresolved V gene, and why the rest are absent is not known. D and trimming were read from the DNA, whereas the V and J calls and clone size are those reported in that table. This sample is represented by 2 million to 2.5 million clones; roughly 92% of them were singletons. In total, the top ten clones hold around 0.4% of the sample.

The donors were healthy, HIV-negative adults with no recently reported acute infections or vaccinations. Only Caucasian adults living in Nashville, Tennessee, USA were represented among the donors. Magnetic negative selection was used to enrich CD4+ T cells, after which naive cells were positively selected on CD45RA and the negative fraction became the memory subset. After blood collection by leukapheresis, PBMCs were isolated using Ficoll-Histopaque density gradient centrifugation and then cryopreserved in the vapor phase of liquid nitrogen. Purity and quantity of every magnetically sorted T cell population were checked by analytical flow cytometry. From each sorted fraction, genomic DNA was isolated and quantified by UV absorbance on a Nanodrop 2000c. Remarks on this clone: Its recognized antigen is unknown. The sample holds no much larger clone one base away, and base qualities are not on file.

General findings and caveats noted by the study authors: Sampling was restricted to blood, and TCR repertoires in tissue are likely to differ from TCR repertoires in blood. Pairwise subsampling indicated that sequencing depth was expected to affect the degree of clonotype sharing among donors. Larger estimated clonotype richness was generally found for naive subsets than for memory subsets. Roughly 5% of naive CD4, more than 3% of naive CD8, approximately 2.2% of memory CD4, and 0.35% to 0.4% of memory CD8 clonotypes were shared across several donors. Rarefaction of sorted-subset datasets indicated incomplete sequencing despite the large sequencing depth. Higher generation probabilities were observed for clonotypes shared by all four sorted-subset donors than for non-shared clonotypes. Because the study included a small number of donors, the genetic and exposure-history diversity represented was limited.

The junction shows trimming of 3 bases on V and 4 bases on J, and the gene matches do not reach 11 bases of it. The CDR3 runs 17 amino acids, cysteine and phenylalanine included. This entry keeps only the CDR3 DNA: 51 bases, framed from base 1. From the germline V gene, CDR1 is KGHSH and CDR2 is LQKENI. The TCR comes from a man in his late teens or twenties in good health. Some clones in this sample may be carry-over from other donors' samples. The sequenced material came from naive CD4+ T cells from PBMCs. The cell subset or site tag for this specimen amounts to: CD45RA+ positively selected. Rearrangement joined TRBV18 to TRBJ2-7, with 11 middle bases fitting TRBD1. In nucleotides, the sequence is TGTGCCAGCTCACCTTCCTCCACCGGGACAGGGGGTTACGAGCAGTACTTC. Translated, it reads CASSPSSTGTGGYEQYF.